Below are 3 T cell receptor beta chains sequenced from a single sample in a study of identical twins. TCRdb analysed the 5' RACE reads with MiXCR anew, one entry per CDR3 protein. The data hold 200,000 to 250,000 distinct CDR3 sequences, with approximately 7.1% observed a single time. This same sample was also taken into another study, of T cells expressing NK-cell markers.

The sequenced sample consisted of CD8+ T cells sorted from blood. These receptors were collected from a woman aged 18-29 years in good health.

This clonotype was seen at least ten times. CDR3 nucleotides: TGCGCCACGAAGGAGTCTAGAGGTCCAGATACGCAGTATTTT. This translates into CATKESRGPDTQYF. This chain connects TRBV5-1 to TRBJ2-3; D unclear. Looked up from germline, CDR1 is SGHRS and CDR2 is YFSETQ. V shed 9 bases and J shed 4 bases, with 18 bases lying between them. CDR3 length: 14 amino acids.

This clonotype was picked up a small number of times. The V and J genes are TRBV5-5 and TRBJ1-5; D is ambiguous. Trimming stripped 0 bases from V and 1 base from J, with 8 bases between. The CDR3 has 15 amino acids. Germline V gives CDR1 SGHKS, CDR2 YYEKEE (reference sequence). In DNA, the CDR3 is TGTGCCAGCAGCTTGGCACACGGGAGCAATCAGCCCCAGCATTTT. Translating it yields CASSLAHGSNQPQHF.

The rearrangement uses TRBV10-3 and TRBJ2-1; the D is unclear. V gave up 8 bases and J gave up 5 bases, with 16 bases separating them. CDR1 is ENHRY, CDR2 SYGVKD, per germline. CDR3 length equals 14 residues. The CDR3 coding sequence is TGTGCCATCGGAGTCCCCGACCGGGACAATGAGCAGTTCTTC. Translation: CAIGVPDRDNEQFF.